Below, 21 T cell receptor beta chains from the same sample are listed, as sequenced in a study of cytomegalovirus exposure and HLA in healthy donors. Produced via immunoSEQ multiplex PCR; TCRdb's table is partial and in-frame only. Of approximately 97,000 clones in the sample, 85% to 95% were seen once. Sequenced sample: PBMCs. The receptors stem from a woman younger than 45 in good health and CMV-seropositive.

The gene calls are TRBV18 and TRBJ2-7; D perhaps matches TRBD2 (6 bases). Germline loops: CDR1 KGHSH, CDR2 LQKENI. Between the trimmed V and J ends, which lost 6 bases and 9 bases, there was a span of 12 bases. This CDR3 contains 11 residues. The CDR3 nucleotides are TGTGCCAGCTCCCTAACTAGCAGGCAGTACTTC. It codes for CASSLTSRQYF.

CDR3 nucleotide sequence: TGTGCCATCAGGGGAACTAGCGGGAGTGGGGCAGATACGCAGTATTTT. Protein product: CAIRGTSGSGADTQYF. This chain joins TRBV10-3 and TRBJ2-3; 11 bases match TRBD2. Germline V gene sequence: CDR1 ENHRY, CDR2 SYGVKD. This CDR3 has 16 amino acids. V was pared by 6 bases and J by 4 bases, with 9 bases of the junction left unmatched.

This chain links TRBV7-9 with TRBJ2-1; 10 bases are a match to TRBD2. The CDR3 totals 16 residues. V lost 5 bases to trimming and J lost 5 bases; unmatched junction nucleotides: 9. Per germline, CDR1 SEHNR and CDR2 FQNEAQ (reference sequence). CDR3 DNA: TGTGCCAGCAGCGTAGATCTAGCGGGAGTACACAATGAGCAGTTCTTC. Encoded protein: CASSVDLAGVHNEQFF.

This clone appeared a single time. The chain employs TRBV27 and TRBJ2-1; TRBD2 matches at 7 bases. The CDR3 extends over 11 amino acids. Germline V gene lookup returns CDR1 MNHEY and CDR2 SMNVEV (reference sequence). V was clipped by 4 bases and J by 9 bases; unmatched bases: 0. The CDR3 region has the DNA TGTGCCAGCAGTTCGGGGGGTGAGCAGTTCTTC. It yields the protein CASSSGGEQFF.

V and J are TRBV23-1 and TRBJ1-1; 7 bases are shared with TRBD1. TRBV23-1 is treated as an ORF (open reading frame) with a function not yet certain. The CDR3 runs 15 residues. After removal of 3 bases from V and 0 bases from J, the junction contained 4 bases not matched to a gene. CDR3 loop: CASSHPGTVNTEAFF. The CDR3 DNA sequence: TGCGCCAGCAGTCACCCCGGGACAGTGAACACTGAAGCTTTCTTT.

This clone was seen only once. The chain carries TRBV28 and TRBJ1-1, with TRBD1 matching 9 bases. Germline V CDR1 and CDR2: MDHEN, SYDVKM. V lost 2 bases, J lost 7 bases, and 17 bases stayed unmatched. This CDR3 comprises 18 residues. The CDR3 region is CASSLGWYRGRAPVEAFF. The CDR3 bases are TGTGCCAGCAGTTTAGGGTGGTACAGGGGGCGGGCACCGGTTGAAGCTTTCTTT.

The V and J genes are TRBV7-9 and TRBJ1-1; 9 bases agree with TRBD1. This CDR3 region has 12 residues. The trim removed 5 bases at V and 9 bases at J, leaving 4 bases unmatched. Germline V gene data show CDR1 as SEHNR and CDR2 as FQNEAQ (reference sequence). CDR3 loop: CASSRTGVQAFF. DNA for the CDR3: TGTGCCAGCAGCCGGACAGGGGTACAAGCTTTCTTT. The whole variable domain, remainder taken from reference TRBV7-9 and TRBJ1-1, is DTGVSQNPRHKITKRGQNVTFRCDPISEHNRLYWYRQTLGQGPEFLTYFQNEAQLEKSRLLSDRFSAERPKGSFSTLEIQRTEQGDSAMYLCASSRTGVQAFFGQGTRLTVV.

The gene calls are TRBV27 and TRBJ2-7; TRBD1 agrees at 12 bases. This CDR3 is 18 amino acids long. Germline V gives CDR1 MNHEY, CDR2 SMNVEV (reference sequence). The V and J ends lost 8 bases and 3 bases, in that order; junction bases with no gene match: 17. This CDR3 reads CASSYVREGTGGVYEQYF. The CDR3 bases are TGTGCCAGCTCCTACGTTCGCGAAGGGACAGGGGGCGTCTACGAGCAGTACTTC.

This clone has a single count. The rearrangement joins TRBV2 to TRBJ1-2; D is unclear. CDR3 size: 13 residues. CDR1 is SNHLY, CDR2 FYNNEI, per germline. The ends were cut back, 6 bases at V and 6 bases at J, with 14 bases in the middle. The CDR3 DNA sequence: TGTGCCAGCAGAGGAGGGAGATTTGATGGCTACACCTTC. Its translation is CASRGGRFDGYTF. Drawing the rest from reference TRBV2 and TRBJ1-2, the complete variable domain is EPEVTQTPSHQVTQMGQEVILRCVPISNHLYFYWYRQILGQKVEFLVSFYNNEISEKSEIFDDQFSVERPDGSNFTLKIRSTKLEDSAMYFCASRGGRFDGYTFGSGTRLTVV.

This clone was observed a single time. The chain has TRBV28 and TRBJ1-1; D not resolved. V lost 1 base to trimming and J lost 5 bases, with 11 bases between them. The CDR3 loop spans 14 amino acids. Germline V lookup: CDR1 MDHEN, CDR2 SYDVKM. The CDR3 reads CASSLYRPGTEAFF. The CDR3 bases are TGTGCCAGCAGTTTATATCGTCCGGGGACTGAAGCTTTCTTT.

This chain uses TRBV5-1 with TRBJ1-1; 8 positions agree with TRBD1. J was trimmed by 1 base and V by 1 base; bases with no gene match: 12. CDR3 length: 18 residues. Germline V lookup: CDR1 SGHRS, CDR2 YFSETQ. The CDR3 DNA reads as TGCGCCAGCAGCTTGTTTCTTGGGCAGGGGGCCGGGAACACTGAAGCTTTCTTT. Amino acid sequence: CASSLFLGQGAGNTEAFF.

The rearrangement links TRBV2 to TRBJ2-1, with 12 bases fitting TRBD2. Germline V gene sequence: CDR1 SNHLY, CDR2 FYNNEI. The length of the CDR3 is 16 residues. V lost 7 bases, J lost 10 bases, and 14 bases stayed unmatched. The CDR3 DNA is TGTGCCAGCATGACCTCTAGCGGGAGGGGGCTCGAGGAGCAGTTCTTC. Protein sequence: CASMTSSGRGLEEQFF. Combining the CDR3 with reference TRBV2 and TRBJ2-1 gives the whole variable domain EPEVTQTPSHQVTQMGQEVILRCVPISNHLYFYWYRQILGQKVEFLVSFYNNEISEKSEIFDDQFSVERPDGSNFTLKIRSTKLEDSAMYFCASMTSSGRGLEEQFFGPGTRLTVL.

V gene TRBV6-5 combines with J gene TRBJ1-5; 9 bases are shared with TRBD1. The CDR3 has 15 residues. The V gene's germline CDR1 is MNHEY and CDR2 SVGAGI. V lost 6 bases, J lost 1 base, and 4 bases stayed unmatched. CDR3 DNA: TGTGCCAGCAGCAGGGGACAGGGAAGCAATCAGCCCCAGCATTTT. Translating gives CASSRGQGSNQPQHF.

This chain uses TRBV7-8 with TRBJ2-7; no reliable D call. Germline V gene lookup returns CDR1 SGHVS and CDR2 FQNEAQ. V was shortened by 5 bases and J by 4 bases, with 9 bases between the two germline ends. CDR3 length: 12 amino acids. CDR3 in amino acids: CASSITAYEQYF. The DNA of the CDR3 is TGTGCCAGCAGCATTACAGCTTACGAGCAGTACTTC.

CDR3 residues: CASRTVGEAFF. The CDR3 DNA sequence: TGTGCCAGTAGGACAGTGGGTGAAGCTTTCTTT. The chain combines TRBV19 with TRBJ1-1; TRBD1 might be the D (5 bases). The germline V and J ends were trimmed by 6 bases and 7 bases, with 9 bases remaining between them. This CDR3 contains 11 residues. Germline V gene sequence: CDR1 LNHDA, CDR2 SQIVND (reference sequence).

CDR3 amino acids: CASRRGTSGIGETQYF. The CDR3 DNA sequence: TGTGCCAGCAGGAGAGGGACTAGCGGGATTGGAGAGACCCAGTACTTC. The chain couples TRBV9 to TRBJ2-5; TRBD2 matches 13 bases. Germline CDR1 reads SGDLS; CDR2 reads YYNGEE. V gave up 5 bases and J gave up 4 bases; unmatched junction bases: 8. CDR3 length: 16 residues.

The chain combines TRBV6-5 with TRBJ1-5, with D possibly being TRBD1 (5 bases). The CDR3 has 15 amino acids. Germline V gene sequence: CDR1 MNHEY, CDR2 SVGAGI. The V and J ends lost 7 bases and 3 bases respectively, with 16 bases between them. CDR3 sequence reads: CASKVGPLSNQPQHF. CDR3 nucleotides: TGTGCCAGCAAGGTGGGGCCCCTTTCCAATCAGCCCCAGCATTTT.

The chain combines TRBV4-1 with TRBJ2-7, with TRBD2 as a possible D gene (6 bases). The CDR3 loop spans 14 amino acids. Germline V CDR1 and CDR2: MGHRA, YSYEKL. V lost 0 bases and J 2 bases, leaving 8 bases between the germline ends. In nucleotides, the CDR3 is TGCGCCAGCAGCCAAGATGCGGGGACCTACGAGCAGTACTTC. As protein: CASSQDAGTYEQYF.

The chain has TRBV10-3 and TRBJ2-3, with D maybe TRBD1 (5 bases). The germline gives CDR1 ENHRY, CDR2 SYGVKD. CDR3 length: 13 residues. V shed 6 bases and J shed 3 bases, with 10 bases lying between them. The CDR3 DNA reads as TGTGCCATCAGCGACTCAGGGACAGATACGCAGTATTTT. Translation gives CAISDSGTDTQYF.

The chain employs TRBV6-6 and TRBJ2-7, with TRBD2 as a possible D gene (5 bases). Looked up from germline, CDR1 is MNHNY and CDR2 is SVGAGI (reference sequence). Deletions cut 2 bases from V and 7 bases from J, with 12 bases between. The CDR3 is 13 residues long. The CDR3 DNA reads TGTGCCAGCAGTTACGGGGTCACGGGGGAGCAGTACTTC. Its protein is CASSYGVTGEQYF.

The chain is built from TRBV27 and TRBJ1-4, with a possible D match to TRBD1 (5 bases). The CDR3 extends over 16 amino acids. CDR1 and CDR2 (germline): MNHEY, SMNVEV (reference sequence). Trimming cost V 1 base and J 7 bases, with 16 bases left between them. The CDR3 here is CASSLWRGGGIEKLFF. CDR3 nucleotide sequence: TGTGCCAGCAGTTTATGGCGGGGGGGAGGGATTGAAAAACTGTTTTTT.